This TCR beta chain was sequenced for a study of blood T cell repertoires in COVID-19. Study-wide context: Sites in the United States, Italy and Spain provided acute and convalescent COVID-19 samples.

From germline, CDR1 is SGHAT and CDR2 FQNNGV. The CDR3 loop spans 15 amino acids. V shed 5 bases and J shed 9 bases, with 20 bases lying between them. As handled by the study authors: Nucleated cell number was recorded as an estimate derived from reference gene primer amplification. The method was immunoSEQ multiplex PCR; TCRdb's version includes in-frame clones alone and lacks a portion of them. The V and J calls and clone size are taken from that table; D and trimming were inferred from the DNA. The table includes 130,000 to 150,000 clones, about three quarters detected once. The receptor was isolated from a man older than 75 with acute or convalescent COVID-19. This chain links TRBV11-2 with TRBJ2-1; tentatively, D is TRBD2 (5 bases). What was sequenced was peripheral blood. CDR3 region: CASSPRPGSPSEQFF. Here the CDR3 DNA reads TGTGCCAGCAGCCCCCGTCCGGGATCACCGAGTGAGCAGTTCTTC.